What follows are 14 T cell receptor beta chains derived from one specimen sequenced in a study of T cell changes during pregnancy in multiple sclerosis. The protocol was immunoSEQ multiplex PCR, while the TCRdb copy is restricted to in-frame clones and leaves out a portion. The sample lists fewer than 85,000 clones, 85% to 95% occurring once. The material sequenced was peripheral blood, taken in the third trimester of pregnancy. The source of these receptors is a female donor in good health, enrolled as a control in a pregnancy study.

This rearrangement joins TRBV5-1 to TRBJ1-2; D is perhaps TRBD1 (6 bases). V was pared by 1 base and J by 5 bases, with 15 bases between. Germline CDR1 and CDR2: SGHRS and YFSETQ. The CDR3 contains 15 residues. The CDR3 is CASSLNRAGEYGYTF. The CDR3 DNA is TGCGCCAGCAGCTTGAATCGGGCAGGGGAGTATGGCTACACCTTC.

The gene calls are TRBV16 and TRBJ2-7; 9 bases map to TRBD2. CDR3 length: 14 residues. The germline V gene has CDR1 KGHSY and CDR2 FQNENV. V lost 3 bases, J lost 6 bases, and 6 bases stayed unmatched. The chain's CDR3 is CASSQERGVLEQYF. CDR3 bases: TGTGCCAGCAGCCAGGAGCGGGGGGTCCTCGAGCAGTACTTC. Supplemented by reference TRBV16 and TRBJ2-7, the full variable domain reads GEEVAQTPKHLVRGEGQKAKLYCAPIKGHSYVFWYQQVLKNEFKFLISFQNENVFDETGMPKERFSAKCLPNSPCSLEIQATKLEDSAVYFCASSQERGVLEQYFGPGTRLTVT.

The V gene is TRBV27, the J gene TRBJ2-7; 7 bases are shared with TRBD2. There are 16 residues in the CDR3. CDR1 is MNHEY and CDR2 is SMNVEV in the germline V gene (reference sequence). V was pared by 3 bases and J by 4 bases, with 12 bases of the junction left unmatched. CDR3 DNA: TGTGCCAGCAGTTTGTTTTGGGAGGGTGGAAGATACGAGCAGTACTTC. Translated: CASSLFWEGGRYEQYF.

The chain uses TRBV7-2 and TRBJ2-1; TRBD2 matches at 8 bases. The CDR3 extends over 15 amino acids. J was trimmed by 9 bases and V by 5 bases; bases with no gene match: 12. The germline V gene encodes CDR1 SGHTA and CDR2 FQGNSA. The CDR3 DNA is TGTGCCAGCAGCCCGGGGGGGAGCGTAGGACGTGAGCAGTTCTTC. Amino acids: CASSPGGSVGREQFF.

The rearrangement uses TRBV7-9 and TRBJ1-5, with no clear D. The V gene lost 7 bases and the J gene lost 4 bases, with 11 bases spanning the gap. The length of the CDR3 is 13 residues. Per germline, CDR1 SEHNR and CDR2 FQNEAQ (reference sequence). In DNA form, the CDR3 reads TGTGCCAGCACACGAACAGAAAATCAGCCCCAGCATTTT. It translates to CASTRTENQPQHF.

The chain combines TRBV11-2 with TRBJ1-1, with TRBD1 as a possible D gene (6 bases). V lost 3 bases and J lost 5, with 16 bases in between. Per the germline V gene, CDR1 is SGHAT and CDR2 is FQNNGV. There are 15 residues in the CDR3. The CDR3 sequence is CASSLPGATGTEAFF. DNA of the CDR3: TGTGCCAGCAGCTTGCCAGGGGCCACAGGGACTGAAGCTTTCTTT.

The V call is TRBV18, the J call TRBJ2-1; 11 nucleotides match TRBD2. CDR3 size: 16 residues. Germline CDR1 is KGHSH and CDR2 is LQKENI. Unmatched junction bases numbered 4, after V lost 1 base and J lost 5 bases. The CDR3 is CASSPRRLAGHNEQFF. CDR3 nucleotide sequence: TGTGCCAGCTCACCACGGCGACTAGCGGGGCACAATGAGCAGTTCTTC.

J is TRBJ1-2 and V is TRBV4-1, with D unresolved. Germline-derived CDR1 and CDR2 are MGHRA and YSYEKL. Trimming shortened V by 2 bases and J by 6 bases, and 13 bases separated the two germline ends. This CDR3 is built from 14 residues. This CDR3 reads CASSQLGLFHGYTF. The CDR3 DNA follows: TGCGCCAGCAGCCAACTCGGTCTTTTCCATGGCTACACCTTC.

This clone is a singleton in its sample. CDR3 sequence reads: CASSQVGGNTEAFF. For the CDR3, the DNA is TGTGCCAGCAGCCAAGTCGGGGGGAACACTGAAGCTTTCTTT. The chain is built from TRBV14 and TRBJ1-1, with D perhaps TRBD1 (5 bases). The V end lost 1 base, the J end lost 1 base, and 7 bases lay between the germline ends. Germline V CDR1 and CDR2: SGHDN, FVKESK. The CDR3 consists of 14 residues.

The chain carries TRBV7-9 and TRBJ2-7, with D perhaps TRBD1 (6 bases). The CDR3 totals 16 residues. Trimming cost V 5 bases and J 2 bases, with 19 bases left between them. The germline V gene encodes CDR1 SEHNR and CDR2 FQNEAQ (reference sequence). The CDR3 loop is CASSPLTGQLTYEQYF. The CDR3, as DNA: TGTGCCAGCAGCCCTCTCACTGGACAGTTAACCTACGAGCAGTACTTC.

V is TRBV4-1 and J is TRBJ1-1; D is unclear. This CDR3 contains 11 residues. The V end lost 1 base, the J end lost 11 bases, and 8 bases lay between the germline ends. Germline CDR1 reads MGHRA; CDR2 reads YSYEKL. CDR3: CASSQGGGAFF. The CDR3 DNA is TGCGCCAGCAGCCAAGGAGGTGGGGCTTTCTTT.

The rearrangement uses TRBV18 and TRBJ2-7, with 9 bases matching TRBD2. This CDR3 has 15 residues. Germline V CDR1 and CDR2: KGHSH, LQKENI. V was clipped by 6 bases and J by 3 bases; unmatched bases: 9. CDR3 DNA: TGTGCCAGCTCCCCCGCTAGCGGGGAATTCTACGAGCAGTACTTC. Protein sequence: CASSPASGEFYEQYF.

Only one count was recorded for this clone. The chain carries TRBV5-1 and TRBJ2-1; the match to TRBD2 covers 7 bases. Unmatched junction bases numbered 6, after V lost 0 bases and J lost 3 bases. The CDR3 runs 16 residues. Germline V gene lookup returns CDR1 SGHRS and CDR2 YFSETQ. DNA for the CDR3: TGCGCCAGCAGCTTGGTGCTAGCGGAGAACTACAATGAGCAGTTCTTC. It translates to CASSLVLAENYNEQFF. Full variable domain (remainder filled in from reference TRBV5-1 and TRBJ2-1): KAGVTQTPRYLIKTRGQQVTLSCSPISGHRSVSWYQQTPGQGLQFLFEYFSETQRNKGNFPGRFSGRQFSNSRSEMNVSTLELGDSALYLCASSLVLAENYNEQFFGPGTRLTVL.

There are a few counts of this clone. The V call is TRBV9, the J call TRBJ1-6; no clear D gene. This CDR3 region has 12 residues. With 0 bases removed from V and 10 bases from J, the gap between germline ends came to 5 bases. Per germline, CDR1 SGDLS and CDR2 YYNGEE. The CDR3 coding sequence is TGTGCCAGCAGCGTAGACGGGTCACCCCTCCACTTT. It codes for CASSVDGSPLHF.